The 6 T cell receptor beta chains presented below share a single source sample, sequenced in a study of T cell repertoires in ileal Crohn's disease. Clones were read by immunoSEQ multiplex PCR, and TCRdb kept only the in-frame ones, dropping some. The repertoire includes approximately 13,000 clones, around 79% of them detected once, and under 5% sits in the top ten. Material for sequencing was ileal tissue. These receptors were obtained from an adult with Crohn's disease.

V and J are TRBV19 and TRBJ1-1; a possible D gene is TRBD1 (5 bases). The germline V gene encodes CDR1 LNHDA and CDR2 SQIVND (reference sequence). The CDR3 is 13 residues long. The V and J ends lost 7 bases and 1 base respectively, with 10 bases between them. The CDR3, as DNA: TGTGCCAGTAAGGAGGGGCGGAACACTGAAGCTTTCTTT. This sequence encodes CASKEGRNTEAFF.

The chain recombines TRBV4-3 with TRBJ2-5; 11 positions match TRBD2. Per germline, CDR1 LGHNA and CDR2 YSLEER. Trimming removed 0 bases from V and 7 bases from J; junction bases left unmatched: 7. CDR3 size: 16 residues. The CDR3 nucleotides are TGCGCCAGCAGCCAAGATTGGCTAGCGGGGGGTCGGACCCAGTACTTC. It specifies CASSQDWLAGGRTQYF.

In DNA, the CDR3 is TGCAGTGCAGCAGGTCAAGAGACCCAGTACTTC. Translating gives CSAAGQETQYF. V gene TRBV20-1 combines with J gene TRBJ2-5; D is uncertain. Germline V gene sequence: CDR1 DFQATT, CDR2 SNEGSKA (reference sequence). This CDR3 has 11 amino acids. The V and J ends lost 6 bases and 2 bases respectively, with 7 bases between them.

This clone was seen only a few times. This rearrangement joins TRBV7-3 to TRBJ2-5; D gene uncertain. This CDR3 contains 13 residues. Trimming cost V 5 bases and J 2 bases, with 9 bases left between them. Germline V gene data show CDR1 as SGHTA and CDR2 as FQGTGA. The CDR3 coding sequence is TGTGCCAGCAGCCGGAGAAAGCAAGAGACCCAGTACTTC. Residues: CASSRRKQETQYF.

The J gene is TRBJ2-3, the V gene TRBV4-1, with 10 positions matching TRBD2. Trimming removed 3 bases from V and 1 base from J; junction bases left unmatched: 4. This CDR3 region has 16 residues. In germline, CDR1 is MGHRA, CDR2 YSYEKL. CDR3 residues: CASSQRTSGGTDTQYF. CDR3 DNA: TGCGCCAGCAGCCAGAGGACTAGCGGAGGCACAGATACGCAGTATTTT.

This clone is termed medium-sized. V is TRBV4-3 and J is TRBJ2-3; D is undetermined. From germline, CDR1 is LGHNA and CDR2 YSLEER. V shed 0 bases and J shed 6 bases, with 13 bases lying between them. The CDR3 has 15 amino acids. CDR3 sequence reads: CASSQDLPSRDTQYF. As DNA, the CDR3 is TGCGCCAGCAGCCAAGATTTACCCTCCCGGGATACGCAGTATTTT.